One sample yielded the 31 T cell receptor beta chains listed below, sequenced in a study of shared clonotypes between healthy human individuals. Repertoires were generated with immunoSEQ multiplex PCR, while TCRdb's copy carries only in-frame clones and drops some. The sample carries about 580,000 clones, nearly 98% recorded once. CD45RO-negative CD8 cells positively selected for CCR7 made up the naive population, which excluded terminally differentiated effector memory CD45RA+ cells. The sequencing input was naive CD8+ T cells sorted from blood. Receptor source: a man between 25 and 39 years old in good health.

The chain carries TRBV7-3 and TRBJ2-7, with D possibly matching TRBD1 (6 bases). The CDR3 is 14 residues long. The germline V and J ends were trimmed by 3 bases and 3 bases, with 12 bases remaining between them. Germline loops: CDR1 SGHTA, CDR2 FQGTGA. The CDR3 coding sequence is TGTGCCAGCAGCTTCTGTAACAGGGACTACGAGCAGTACTTC. It yields the protein CASSFCNRDYEQYF.

This chain uses TRBV27 with TRBJ2-1, with 7 positions matching TRBD1. Per the germline V gene, CDR1 is MNHEY and CDR2 is SMNVEV (reference sequence). J lost 13 bases, V lost 3 bases, and 15 bases had no gene match. CDR3 length: 15 amino acids. CDR3 loop: CASSFPQTGKNRQFF. In nucleotides, the CDR3 is TGTGCCAGCAGTTTCCCCCAGACAGGGAAGAACAGACAGTTCTTC.

This chain uses TRBV9 with TRBJ2-2; the D is unclear. The germline gives CDR1 SGDLS, CDR2 YYNGEE. V lost 4 bases and J 12 bases, leaving 19 bases between the germline ends. This CDR3 comprises 14 residues. CDR3 in DNA: TGTGCCAGCAGCCAGAACCGTGGTGCTGTGAAGCTGTTTTTT. This codes for CASSQNRGAVKLFF.

This clone was seen only once. This chain connects TRBV27 to TRBJ2-1; 13 bases align to TRBD2. The CDR3 loop spans 15 amino acids. Germline CDR1 MNHEY, CDR2 SMNVEV (reference sequence). Trimming took 4 bases from V and 8 from J; bases not matched to a gene: 5. CDR3 amino acids: CASSSGLAGDDEQFF. For the CDR3, the DNA is TGTGCCAGCAGTTCCGGACTAGCGGGAGACGATGAGCAGTTCTTC.

The chain couples TRBV14 to TRBJ2-1; 11 positions match TRBD2. Germline-derived CDR1 and CDR2 are SGHDN and FVKESK. After removal of 1 base from V and 7 bases from J, the junction contained 15 bases not matched to a gene. CDR3 length: 19 amino acids. As DNA, the CDR3 is TGTGCCAGCAGCCAAGTTTTCAAGGATAGCGGGAGGGCACGGAATGAGCAGTTCTTC. It codes for CASSQVFKDSGRARNEQFF.

The chain carries TRBV7-9 and TRBJ1-2; D is possibly TRBD1 (6 bases). The V and J ends lost 1 base and 6 bases respectively, with 12 bases between them. Germline V gene lookup returns CDR1 SEHNR and CDR2 FQNEAQ (reference sequence). This CDR3 region has 14 residues. CDR3 in amino acids: CASSLVDRFDGYTF. CDR3 sequence (DNA): TGTGCCAGCAGCTTAGTGGACAGATTTGATGGCTACACCTTC. Supplemented by reference TRBV7-9 and TRBJ1-2, the full variable domain reads DTGVSQNPRHKITKRGQNVTFRCDPISEHNRLYWYRQTLGQGPEFLTYFQNEAQLEKSRLLSDRFSAERPKGSFSTLEIQRTEQGDSAMYLCASSLVDRFDGYTFGSGTRLTVV.

The chain couples TRBV29-1 to TRBJ1-1; 9 bases are shared with TRBD1. CDR1 is SQVTM, CDR2 ANQGSEA, per germline. CDR3 size: 12 residues. V shed 4 bases, J shed 3 bases, and the junction held 0 bases outside the gene matches. Written as DNA, the CDR3 is TGCAGCGTTGGGGACAGGGACACTGAAGCTTTCTTT. Its protein product is CSVGDRDTEAFF.

J is TRBJ2-7 and V is TRBV28; perhaps D is TRBD1 or TRBD2 (5 bases each). The CDR3 is made up of 14 amino acids. V dropped 9 bases and J dropped 3 bases, with 18 bases sitting between them. In germline, CDR1 is MDHEN, CDR2 SYDVKM. CDR3: CASPLKRDLYEQYF. CDR3 nucleotide sequence: TGTGCCAGTCCCCTGAAGAGGGACCTCTACGAGCAGTACTTC.

Concerning this clone itself: This CDR3 is also generated by other DNA sequences in the sample. The rearrangement links TRBV7-9 to TRBJ2-3; perhaps TRBD1 as D (6 bases). Between the trimmed V and J ends, which lost 1 base and 3 bases, there was a span of 8 bases. CDR1 is SEHNR and CDR2 is FQNEAQ in the germline V gene (reference sequence). The length of the CDR3 is 14 residues. The CDR3 here is CASSLGQGTDTQYF. CDR3 DNA sequence: TGTGCCAGCAGCTTAGGCCAGGGGACAGATACGCAGTATTTT.

This chain links TRBV15 with TRBJ2-2; D is tentatively TRBD1 or TRBD2 (5 bases each). Germline loops: CDR1 LNHNV, CDR2 YYDKDF (reference sequence). CDR3 size: 16 residues. V lost 5 bases and J lost 0, with 13 bases in between. The CDR3 protein is CATSRGTFANTGELFF. Here the CDR3 DNA reads TGTGCCACCAGCCGTGGGACGTTTGCGAACACCGGGGAGCTGTTTTTT.

The chain uses TRBV5-1 and TRBJ2-1; either TRBD1 or TRBD2 may supply D (5 bases each). This CDR3 is built from 16 residues. Trimming removed 4 bases from V and 0 bases from J, with 14 bases in between. Germline lookup yields CDR1 SGHRS and CDR2 YFSETQ. The CDR3 coding sequence is TGCGCCAGCAGCAACCGGGACGCTAGCTCCTACAATGAGCAGTTCTTC. It specifies CASSNRDASSYNEQFF.

Concerning this clone itself: At the DNA level, this CDR3 is encoded by other sequences in the same sample as well. The chain recombines TRBV27 with TRBJ2-2; D unresolved. Germline V lookup: CDR1 MNHEY, CDR2 SMNVEV (reference sequence). Between the trimmed V and J ends, which lost 3 bases and 3 bases, there was a span of 2 bases. The CDR3 extends over 12 amino acids. This CDR3 reads CASSFYTGELFF. As DNA, the CDR3 is TGTGCCAGCAGTTTCTACACCGGGGAGCTGTTTTTT.

The chain carries TRBV19 and TRBJ2-7; TRBD1 matches 10 bases. The germline V gene encodes CDR1 LNHDA and CDR2 SQIVND (reference sequence). The CDR3 covers 15 residues. Trimming cost V 6 bases and J 2 bases; bases outside gene matches: 7. The DNA for the CDR3 is TGTGCCAGTAGACCCGGACAGGGGGAGGCCTACGAGCAGTACTTC. Translation gives CASRPGQGEAYEQYF.

CDR3 in amino acids: CASSLRASGAGETQYF. DNA for the CDR3: TGCGCCAGCAGCTTACGGGCTAGCGGGGCGGGAGAGACCCAGTACTTC. The chain couples TRBV4-3 to TRBJ2-5, with 9 positions matching TRBD2. The CDR3 is 16 amino acids. Germline V CDR1 and CDR2: LGHNA, YSLEER. Trimming took 5 bases from V and 4 from J; bases not matched to a gene: 11.

Points on this clone: This same CDR3 is encoded by further DNA sequences in the sample. The gene calls are TRBV27 and TRBJ2-7, with a weak D call TRBD1 (5 bases). The CDR3 extends over 11 amino acids. V was clipped by 8 bases and J by 4 bases, with 9 bases between them. The germline gives CDR1 MNHEY, CDR2 SMNVEV (reference sequence). The CDR3 DNA reads TGTGCCAGCTCCTCAGGGTACGAGCAGTACTTC. This codes for CASSSGYEQYF.

The genes are TRBV4-3 and TRBJ2-7; the match to TRBD2 covers 15 bases. V shed 3 bases and J 4 bases; nucleotides not matched to a gene: 7. The length of the CDR3 is 17 residues. Germline V gene sequence: CDR1 LGHNA, CDR2 YSLEER. The CDR3 nucleotides are TGCGCCAGCAGCCACGGTGGACTAGCGGGAGGGTTGTACGAGCAGTACTTC. Encoded protein: CASSHGGLAGGLYEQYF.

The chain uses TRBV7-9 and TRBJ2-1; 11 positions agree with TRBD2. Germline CDR1 and CDR2: SEHNR and FQNEAQ (reference sequence). V trimming: 10 bases; J trimming: 5 bases; junction bases outside the gene matches: 7. The CDR3 has 14 amino acids. The chain's CDR3 is CANFPGLADNEQFF. The CDR3 nucleotides are TGTGCCAACTTTCCGGGACTAGCGGACAATGAGCAGTTCTTC.

This chain links TRBV7-9 with TRBJ2-4, with D perhaps matching TRBD1 (6 bases). Germline CDR1 reads SEHNR; CDR2 reads FQNEAQ (reference sequence). CDR3 size: 19 residues. V was shortened by 1 base and J by 5 bases, with 24 bases between the two germline ends. The CDR3 region has the DNA TGTGCCAGCAGCTTAGACAGGGTTTTTACCCCCGGGGACCAAAACATTCAGTACTTC. Translated: CASSLDRVFTPGDQNIQYF. Variable domain in full (rest from reference TRBV7-9 and TRBJ2-4): DTGVSQNPRHKITKRGQNVTFRCDPISEHNRLYWYRQTLGQGPEFLTYFQNEAQLEKSRLLSDRFSAERPKGSFSTLEIQRTEQGDSAMYLCASSLDRVFTPGDQNIQYFGAGTRLSVL.

J is TRBJ2-7 and V is TRBV5-3, with D uncertain. TRBV5-3 is sorted into the ORF group, with uncertain function. The CDR3 is 14 amino acids. With 6 bases removed from V and 2 bases from J, the gap between germline ends came to 15 bases. CDR3 DNA: TGTGCCAGAATCGCCCCGCAGGAGACCTACGAGCAGTACTTC. It translates to CARIAPQETYEQYF.

The gene calls are TRBV27 and TRBJ2-7, with D possibly matching TRBD2 (5 bases). This CDR3 contains 13 residues. The germline gives CDR1 MNHEY, CDR2 SMNVEV (reference sequence). Between the trimmed V and J ends, which lost 2 bases and 4 bases, there was a span of 9 bases. The CDR3 bases are TGTGCCAGCAGTTTAACTAGTCGGTACGAGCAGTACTTC. Translation: CASSLTSRYEQYF.

J is TRBJ2-7 and V is TRBV5-8; 8 nucleotides agree with TRBD1. Trimming took 4 bases from V and 2 from J; bases not matched to a gene: 20. The germline V gene encodes CDR1 SGHTS and CDR2 YDEGEE. The CDR3 spans 19 residues. CDR3 sequence (DNA): TGTGCCAGCAGCCACCCTTTTCCATCCGGGACAGGTGACCCCTACGAGCAGTACTTC. Amino acids: CASSHPFPSGTGDPYEQYF.

J is TRBJ2-4 and V is TRBV27; 9 positions agree with TRBD1. Per the germline V gene, CDR1 is MNHEY and CDR2 is SMNVEV (reference sequence). Unmatched junction bases numbered 4, after V lost 4 bases and J lost 0 bases. The CDR3 runs 16 residues. The CDR3 loop is CASSSDRGLAKNIQYF. The CDR3 DNA sequence: TGTGCCAGCAGTTCGGACAGGGGTCTAGCCAAAAACATTCAGTACTTC.

The V gene is TRBV7-9, the J gene TRBJ2-7; 7 nucleotides match TRBD1. The ends lost 4 bases at V and 3 bases at J; junction bases unmatched: 3. The CDR3 is made up of 13 amino acids. Germline V gene data show CDR1 as SEHNR and CDR2 as FQNEAQ (reference sequence). The CDR3 loop is CASSSTGYYEQYF. CDR3 in DNA: TGTGCCAGCAGCTCGACAGGGTACTACGAGCAGTACTTC.

The chain has TRBV4-1 and TRBJ2-7; D is tentatively TRBD1 or TRBD2 (5 bases each). The CDR3 has 16 residues. The V gene lost 5 bases and the J gene lost 4 bases, with 21 bases spanning the gap. Germline CDR1 MGHRA, CDR2 YSYEKL. The CDR3 DNA reads as TGCGCCAGCAGCGTCGGATCCGGGACCGGCCATTACGAGCAGTACTTC. Its protein is CASSVGSGTGHYEQYF.

CDR3 protein: CASIPPGTGANEQFF. The CDR3, as DNA: TGTGCCAGCATCCCACCAGGGACAGGGGCAAATGAGCAGTTCTTC. This sequence joins TRBV7-9 and TRBJ2-1; 10 positions agree with TRBD1. Germline V gene lookup returns CDR1 SEHNR and CDR2 FQNEAQ (reference sequence). The trim removed 7 bases at V and 7 bases at J, leaving 10 bases unmatched. This CDR3 has 15 residues.

The chain is built from TRBV5-5 and TRBJ2-5; 7 bases are a match to TRBD1. V lost 2 bases and J lost 4; bases outside the gene matches: 11. The germline CDR1 and CDR2 sequences are SGHKS and YYEKEE (reference sequence). The CDR3 sequence is 16 residues long. The DNA of the CDR3 is TGTGCCAGCAGCTTAAAGGGGGCCCAGGCAGGAGAGACCCAGTACTTC. As protein: CASSLKGAQAGETQYF.

As to this clone: Other nucleotide sequences from this sample produce the same CDR3. This chain uses TRBV5-1 with TRBJ2-1; 15 nucleotides agree with TRBD2. With 2 bases clipped from V and 8 bases from J, the junction kept 2 bases outside the gene matches. The germline V gene encodes CDR1 SGHRS and CDR2 YFSETQ. The CDR3 totals 15 residues. The CDR3 protein is CASSLGLAGGDEQFF. CDR3 nucleotides: TGCGCCAGCAGCTTAGGACTAGCGGGAGGGGATGAGCAGTTCTTC.

The V gene is TRBV5-5, the J gene TRBJ2-7; 7 bases match TRBD2. This CDR3 comprises 15 residues. The V gene end was trimmed by 4 bases and the J gene end by 2 bases; junction bases not matched to a gene: 9. Germline loops: CDR1 SGHKS, CDR2 YYEKEE (reference sequence). The CDR3 loop is CASSPRGGRAYEQYF. CDR3 bases: TGTGCCAGCAGCCCCCGAGGCGGGAGAGCCTACGAGCAGTACTTC.

This clone was seen a handful of times. V and J are TRBV6-1 and TRBJ2-3, with D perhaps TRBD2 (5 bases). Trimming took 5 bases from V and 0 from J, leaving 12 bases between them. The CDR3 has 15 residues. Germline values: CDR1 MNHNS, CDR2 SASEGT. CDR3: CASSRGTSSTDTQYF. CDR3 bases: TGTGCCAGCAGTCGGGGAACGAGCAGCACAGATACGCAGTATTTT.

The chain links TRBV27 to TRBJ2-3; no definite D call. Per the germline V gene, CDR1 is MNHEY and CDR2 is SMNVEV (reference sequence). The V end lost 5 bases, the J end lost 2 bases, and 17 bases lay between the germline ends. This CDR3 is 16 amino acids long. CDR3 residues: CASSLNIGYTTDTQYF. The CDR3 coding sequence is TGTGCCAGCAGTCTAAACATAGGCTACACCACAGATACGCAGTATTTT.

J is TRBJ2-7 and V is TRBV10-2; 10 bases line up with TRBD1. The CDR3 sequence is 19 residues long. Germline V CDR1 and CDR2: WSHSY, SAAADI. V dropped 3 bases and J dropped 0; count of bases not matched to a gene: 14. Here the CDR3 reads CASSDRTGGLASDSYEQYF. CDR3 DNA: TGCGCCAGCAGTGACCGGACAGGGGGGCTAGCGTCCGACTCCTACGAGCAGTACTTC.